A single T cell receptor beta chain is shown here with its context. This specimen belongs to a study of T cell responses to AZD1222 COVID-19 vaccine. Assay: immunoSEQ multiplex PCR; the TCRdb copy retains only in-frame clones and omits some. In the table there are more than 150,000 clones, almost 90% of which are singletons. This CDR3 spans 14 amino acids. The ends were cut back, 1 base at V and 3 bases at J, with 10 bases in the middle. Germline loops: CDR1 SGHTA, CDR2 FQGNSA. The material was peripheral blood, obtained on day 0 of AZD1222 vaccination. The chain employs TRBV7-2 and TRBJ2-7, with D hard to call. The sequence derives from an adult in good health. CDR3 nucleotide sequence: TGTGCCAGCAGCTTAGGTGGCAGGAACTACGAGCAGTACTTC. Protein sequence: CASSLGGRNYEQYF.